These 16 T cell receptor beta chains were all obtained from the same sample, sequenced in a study of cytomegalovirus exposure and HLA in healthy donors. Using immunoSEQ multiplex PCR, the repertoire was profiled, and TCRdb retains in-frame clones only, with some absent. The table includes about 88,000 clones, about four fifths detected once. Sequencing input: PBMCs. Every receptor here comes from a young woman in good health and CMV-seropositive.

This chain joins TRBV4-3 and TRBJ1-5; no firm D call. This CDR3 spans 15 amino acids. In germline, CDR1 is LGHNA, CDR2 YSLEER. The V end was cut by 0 bases, the J end by 1 base, with 7 bases between. The CDR3 is CASSQDFRSNQPQHF. The CDR3, as DNA: TGCGCCAGCAGCCAAGATTTCAGGAGCAATCAGCCCCAGCATTTT.

The chain joins TRBV9 to TRBJ2-7; D ambiguous. The CDR3 contains 14 residues. Trimming took 0 bases from V and 2 from J, leaving 9 bases between them. Per the germline V gene, CDR1 is SGDLS and CDR2 is YYNGEE. In DNA, the CDR3 is TGTGCCAGCAGCGTAGGTGGTCTACCCTACGAGCAGTACTTC. Protein product: CASSVGGLPYEQYF.

The J gene is TRBJ2-1, the V gene TRBV6-5, with 10 bases identical to TRBD1. Germline lookup yields CDR1 MNHEY and CDR2 SVGAGI. The V gene end was trimmed by 1 base and the J gene end by 7 bases; junction bases not matched to a gene: 4. The CDR3 has 15 residues. CDR3 sequence (DNA): TGTGCCAGCAGTTACTGGGGGACAGGGGCAAATGAGCAGTTCTTC. This gives the protein CASSYWGTGANEQFF.

This chain uses TRBV4-3 with TRBJ1-4; D ambiguous. The V gene lost 0 bases and the J gene lost 8 bases, with 13 bases spanning the gap. Germline V gene data show CDR1 as LGHNA and CDR2 as YSLEER. The CDR3 totals 15 residues. CDR3 DNA sequence: TGCGCCAGCAGCCAAGAATCAGTTATATGGGAAAAACTGTTTTTT. It specifies CASSQESVIWEKLFF.

This chain links TRBV9 with TRBJ2-4, with 8 bases that match TRBD1. Losses at the gene ends were 3 bases for V and 9 bases for J; bases not matched to a gene: 8. Germline values: CDR1 SGDLS, CDR2 YYNGEE. CDR3 length: 14 amino acids. CDR3: CASSATDRAGIQYF. CDR3 nucleotide sequence: TGTGCCAGCAGCGCCACGGACAGGGCTGGCATTCAGTACTTC.

The chain has TRBV19 and TRBJ1-5; 9 bases agree with TRBD1. The germline V gene has CDR1 LNHDA and CDR2 SQIVND (reference sequence). CDR3 length equals 14 residues. V lost 5 bases, J lost 6 bases, and 5 bases stayed unmatched. In DNA, the CDR3 is TGTGCCAGTAGTCTCGGACAGGGGAGTCAGCCCCAGCATTTT. Amino acid sequence: CASSLGQGSQPQHF. Based on the CDR3 plus reference TRBV19 and TRBJ1-5, the full variable domain is DGGITQSPKYLFRKEGQNVTLSCEQNLNHDAMYWYRQDPGQGLRLIYYSQIVNDFQKGDIAEGYSVSREKKESFPLTVTSAQKNPTAFYLCASSLGQGSQPQHFGDGTRLSIL.

The chain is built from TRBV27 and TRBJ2-1; 7 bases are a match to TRBD1. The CDR3 extends over 15 amino acids. CDR1 is MNHEY, CDR2 SMNVEV, per germline (reference sequence). The V gene end was trimmed by 7 bases and the J gene end by 4 bases; junction bases not matched to a gene: 10. The DNA for the CDR3 is TGTGCCAGCACCTCCGGGGACAGACCTTACAATGAGCAGTTCTTC. Its protein is CASTSGDRPYNEQFF.

In this sample, this clone turned up once. J is TRBJ2-5 and V is TRBV13; 7 nucleotides match TRBD2. The V and J ends lost 0 bases and 2 bases, in that order; junction bases with no gene match: 3. The CDR3 extends over 15 amino acids. The germline CDR1 and CDR2 sequences are PRHDT and FYEKMQ (reference sequence). CDR3: CASSLGASGQETQYF. CDR3 DNA sequence: TGTGCCAGCAGCTTAGGGGCTAGCGGACAAGAGACCCAGTACTTC.

The chain carries TRBV7-3 and TRBJ2-2; 9 positions match TRBD2. The V segment lost 5 bases and the J segment 7 bases; nucleotides outside the gene matches: 20. This CDR3 is built from 19 residues. The germline gives CDR1 SGHTA, CDR2 FQGTGA. CDR3 region: CASSVIGGPAGGQDGELFF. The CDR3 DNA follows: TGTGCCAGCAGCGTTATAGGGGGTCCGGCGGGGGGGCAGGACGGGGAGCTGTTTTTT.

The chain recombines TRBV11-2 with TRBJ2-7; the match to TRBD2 covers 7 bases. The V and J ends lost 3 bases and 0 bases, in that order; junction bases with no gene match: 2. This CDR3 is 14 amino acids long. Germline V gene data show CDR1 as SGHAT and CDR2 as FQNNGV. DNA of the CDR3: TGTGCCAGCAGCTTGGAGCGGGACTCCTACGAGCAGTACTTC. Encoded protein: CASSLERDSYEQYF.

For the CDR3, the DNA is TGTGCCAGCAGAACGGGGGGGAGCACAGATACGCAGTATTTT. Amino acids: CASRTGGSTDTQYF. V gene TRBV6-5 combines with J gene TRBJ2-3; 8 nucleotides align to TRBD2. V shed 6 bases, J shed 0 bases, and the junction held 2 bases outside the gene matches. This CDR3 spans 14 amino acids. Germline V lookup: CDR1 MNHEY, CDR2 SVGAGI.

This chain links TRBV5-1 with TRBJ1-2, with D maybe TRBD1 (6 bases). V was pared by 1 base and J by 6 bases, with 13 bases between. Germline CDR1 SGHRS, CDR2 YFSETQ. CDR3 size: 14 residues. CDR3 sequence: CASSLLGGENGYTF. Here the CDR3 DNA reads TGCGCCAGCAGCTTGTTAGGGGGGGAGAATGGCTACACCTTC.

Here the CDR3 reads CASSLAARQETQYF. CDR3 DNA: TGTGCCAGCAGCTTAGCGGCCAGGCAAGAGACCCAGTACTTC. The rearrangement joins TRBV7-2 to TRBJ2-5, with D hard to call. V lost 0 bases and J 2 bases, leaving 7 bases between the germline ends. This CDR3 spans 14 amino acids. Per germline, CDR1 SGHTA and CDR2 FQGNSA. Using reference TRBV7-2 and TRBJ2-5 for the parts outside the CDR3, the full variable domain is GAGVSQSPSNKVTEKGKDVELRCDPISGHTALYWYRQSLGQGLEFLIYFQGNSAPDKSGLPSDRFSAERTGGSVSTLTIQRTQQEDSAVYLCASSLAARQETQYFGPGTRLLVL.

This chain uses TRBV9 with TRBJ1-4, with 9 positions matching TRBD1. The CDR3 totals 15 residues. V lost 3 bases and J lost 6; bases outside the gene matches: 6. The germline V gene encodes CDR1 SGDLS and CDR2 YYNGEE. This CDR3 reads CASSEQGAWDEKLFF. DNA of the CDR3: TGTGCCAGCAGCGAACAGGGGGCGTGGGATGAAAAACTGTTTTTT.

The V gene is TRBV27, the J gene TRBJ1-6, with D perhaps TRBD1 (5 bases). CDR3 length: 16 residues. V lost 2 bases to trimming and J lost 8 bases, with 16 bases between them. Germline lookup yields CDR1 MNHEY and CDR2 SMNVEV (reference sequence). CDR3 protein: CASSLGVGRVHSPLHF. In DNA, the CDR3 is TGTGCCAGCAGTTTAGGTGTGGGCAGGGTGCATTCACCCCTCCACTTT.

This clone has just a few counts. This chain connects TRBV7-2 to TRBJ2-7; D may be TRBD1 (5 bases). Germline-derived CDR1 and CDR2 are SGHTA and FQGNSA. The CDR3 loop spans 14 amino acids. V was shortened by 5 bases and J by 3 bases, with 14 bases between the two germline ends. CDR3 nucleotide sequence: TGTGCCAGCAGCCGTACGGACACGGGCTACGAGCAGTACTTC. It specifies CASSRTDTGYEQYF.